Listed below are T cell receptor beta chains from one sample, sequenced in a study of siplizumab effects on memory and regulatory T cells. No antigens are known for them. The table came from immunoSEQ multiplex PCR; TCRdb's copy has only in-frame clones and leaves some out. This table holds 6,000 or so clones, approximately 40% found once. The sample taken for sequencing was CFSE-low (dividing) CD8+ T cells sorted from an allogeneic mixed lymphocyte reaction. All receptors come from a human donor in good health; the cells came from an allogeneic mixed lymphocyte reaction. Both conserved end residues are part of each CDR3. A D gene is named only where the DNA matches it firmly. Rows give clone size only sometimes, using once, few, many, or a class for an expanded clone.

j_call,v_call,clone_size,cdr3_length,d_call,cdr3_aa,cdr3_nt
TRBJ2-7,TRBV5-4,-,16,TRBD2,CASSLAPTSGSYEQCF,TGTGCCAGCAGCTTGGCCCCCACTAGCGGGTCCTACGAGCAGTGCTTC
TRBJ2-1,TRBV4-1,-,14,TRBD2,CASSQGGGLNEQFF,TGCGCCAGCAGCCAAGGGGGAGGGCTAAATGAGCAGTTCTTC
TRBJ2-1,TRBV13,-,13,-,CASTERDNNEQFF,TGTGCCAGCACCGAGAGGGATAACAATGAGCAGTTCTTC
TRBJ2-7,TRBV4-1,few,14,-,CASSPAQYSYEQYF,TGCGCCAGCAGCCCTGCACAGTACTCCTACGAGCAGTACTTC
TRBJ2-3,TRBV5-8,-,18,-,CASSRGWGRLSSTDTQYF,TGTGCCAGCAGCCGGGGATGGGGGCGTCTTTCTAGCACAGATACGCAGTATTTT
TRBJ2-3,TRBV4-2,-,15,-,CASSQDRRVTDTQYF,TGTGCCAGCAGCCAAGATCGGCGGGTGACAGATACGCAGTATTTT
TRBJ2-3,TRBV10-3,medium-sized,13,-,CAIALDSTDTQYF,TGTGCCATCGCGCTAGACTCCACAGATACGCAGTATTTT
TRBJ2-1,TRBV7-9,-,14,TRBD2,CASSQGLAPNEQFF,TGTGCCAGCAGCCAGGGACTAGCCCCCAATGAGCAGTTCTTC
TRBJ1-2,TRBV6-6,few,15,-,CASSYYGPGSEDYTF,TGTGCCAGCAGTTACTACGGCCCGGGCAGCGAAGACTACACCTTC
TRBJ2-1,TRBV30,few,11,-,CAWSVGYEQFF,TGTGCCTGGAGTGTTGGCTATGAGCAGTTCTTC
TRBJ1-5,TRBV7-3,-,12,-,CASSPSHQPQHF,TGTGCCAGCAGCCCTAGTCATCAGCCCCAGCATTTT
TRBJ2-3,TRBV13,-,13,-,CASSLRGTDTQYF,TGTGCCAGCAGCCTCAGGGGCACAGATACGCAGTATTTT
TRBJ2-7,TRBV19,-,14,TRBD1,CATSGQGPLYEQYF,TGTGCCACCTCCGGACAGGGGCCACTCTACGAGCAGTACTTC
TRBJ2-7,TRBV30,-,11,-,CAWADSYEQYF,TGTGCCTGGGCAGACTCCTACGAGCAGTACTTC
TRBJ1-1,TRBV6-6,-,13,-,CASSYAGATEAFF,TGTGCCAGCAGTTACGCGGGGGCCACTGAAGCTTTCTTT
TRBJ2-7,TRBV7-9,medium-sized,13,-,CASSLDYSYEQYF,TGTGCCAGCAGCTTGGACTATTCCTACGAGCAGTACTTC
TRBJ2-3,TRBV7-9,-,18,-,CASSQPRLGLTHTDTQYF,TGTGCCAGCAGCCAACCCAGACTAGGCCTAACTCACACAGATACGCAGTATTTT
TRBJ2-1,TRBV27,few,13,-,CASGGTRDNEQFF,TGTGCCAGCGGGGGGACTCGAGACAATGAGCAGTTCTTC
TRBJ2-1,TRBV14,-,14,-,CASSQADGYNEQFF,TGTGCCAGCAGCCAAGCGGACGGATACAATGAGCAGTTCTTC
TRBJ1-1,TRBV7-2,-,16,-,CASSLATGTQNTEAFF,TGTGCCAGCAGCTTAGCCACCGGGACACAGAACACTGAAGCTTTCTTT
TRBJ2-1,TRBV6-5,-,14,-,CASSLLVSQNEQFF,TGTGCCAGCAGTTTACTAGTTTCGCAAAATGAGCAGTTCTTC
TRBJ1-2,TRBV25-1,-,13,-,CASSDGFRAGYTF,TGTGCCAGCAGTGACGGATTTCGGGCCGGCTACACCTTC
TRBJ2-7,TRBV7-9,-,14,TRBD1,CASSYETGIYEQYF,TGTGCCAGCAGCTACGAGACAGGGATCTACGAGCAGTACTTC
TRBJ2-5,TRBV28,few,18,TRBD1,CASSLIPVPTGGGETQYF,TGTGCCAGCAGTTTGATCCCCGTTCCGACAGGGGGAGGAGAGACCCAGTACTTC
TRBJ1-2,TRBV9,few,16,-,CASSVGRTEGVYGYTF,TGTGCCAGCAGCGTAGGTCGGACAGAGGGAGTCTATGGCTACACCTTC
TRBJ2-2,TRBV23-1,-,14,TRBD1,CASKQGSEHRGAVF,TGCGCCAGCAAACAGGGGTCAGAACACCGGGGAGCTGTTTTT